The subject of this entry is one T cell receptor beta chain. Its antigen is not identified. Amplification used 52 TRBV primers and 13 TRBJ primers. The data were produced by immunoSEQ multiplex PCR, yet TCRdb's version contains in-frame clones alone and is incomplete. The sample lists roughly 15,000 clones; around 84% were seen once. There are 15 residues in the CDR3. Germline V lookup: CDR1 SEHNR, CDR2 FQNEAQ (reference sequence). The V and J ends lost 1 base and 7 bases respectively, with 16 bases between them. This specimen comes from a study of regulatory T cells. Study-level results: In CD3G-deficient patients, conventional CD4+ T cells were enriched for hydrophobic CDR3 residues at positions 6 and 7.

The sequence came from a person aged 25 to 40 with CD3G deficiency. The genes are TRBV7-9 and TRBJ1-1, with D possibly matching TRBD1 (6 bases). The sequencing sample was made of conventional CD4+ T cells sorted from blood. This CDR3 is CASSLESTGGGEAFF. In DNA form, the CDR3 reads TGTGCCAGCAGCTTAGAATCGACAGGAGGTGGTGAAGCTTTCTTT.